This T cell receptor (beta chain) comes out of a study of siplizumab effects on memory and regulatory T cells. Profiling relied on immunoSEQ multiplex PCR, and the TCRdb table lists in-frame clones only, not all of them. Of tens of thousands of clones listed, over 80% were seen once; the top ten hold roughly 1.5%. The junction had 19 bases not matched to a gene; V was cut back by 2 bases and J by 4 bases. The germline V gene has CDR1 SGHRS and CDR2 YFSETQ. The CDR3 has 19 residues. Material for sequencing was Tregs sorted from blood. The sequence came from a human donor in good health. The chain employs TRBV5-1 and TRBJ2-5; 8 bases are shared with TRBD2. This CDR3 reads CASSFGSGVAGFRGETQYF. The CDR3 DNA is TGCGCCAGCAGCTTCGGGAGTGGGGTAGCGGGGTTTCGGGGAGAGACCCAGTACTTC. Full variable domain (outside the CDR3, taken from reference TRBV5-1 and TRBJ2-5): KAGVTQTPRYLIKTRGQQVTLSCSPISGHRSVSWYQQTPGQGLQFLFEYFSETQRNKGNFPGRFSGRQFSNSRSEMNVSTLELGDSALYLCASSFGSGVAGFRGETQYFGPGTRLLVL.